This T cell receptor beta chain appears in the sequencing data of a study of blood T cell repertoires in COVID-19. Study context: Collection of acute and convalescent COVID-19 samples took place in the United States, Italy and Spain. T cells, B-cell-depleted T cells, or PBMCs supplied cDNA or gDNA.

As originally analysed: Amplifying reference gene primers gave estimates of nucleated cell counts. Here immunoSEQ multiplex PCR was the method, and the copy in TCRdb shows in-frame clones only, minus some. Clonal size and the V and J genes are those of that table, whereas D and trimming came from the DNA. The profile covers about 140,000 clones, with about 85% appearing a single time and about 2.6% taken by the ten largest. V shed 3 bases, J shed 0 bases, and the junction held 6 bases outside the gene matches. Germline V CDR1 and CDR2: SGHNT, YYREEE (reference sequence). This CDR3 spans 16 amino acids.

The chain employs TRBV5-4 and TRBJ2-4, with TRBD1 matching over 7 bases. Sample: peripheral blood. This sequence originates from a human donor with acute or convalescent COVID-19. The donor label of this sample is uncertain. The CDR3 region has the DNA TGTGCCAGCAGCTCGGGACAGTCTCTAGCCAAAAACATTCAGTACTTC. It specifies CASSSGQSLAKNIQYF.